This is a list of T cell receptor beta chains from one sample in a study of blood T cell repertoires in COVID-19. Sequencing was performed with immunoSEQ multiplex PCR; in TCRdb, only in-frame clones are kept and a portion is missing. The sample contains about 70,000 clones, approximately 88% of which appear only once. Source material: peripheral blood. The receptors were sampled from a woman in her 70s with acute or convalescent COVID-19. CDR3s include the opening cysteine and the closing phenylalanine or tryptophan. D genes are given only for firm matches. Some rows mark clone size as missing; the rest say once, few, many or name a class of expanded clone.

size | D | J | V | CDR3 | DNA
. | . | TRBJ1-5 | TRBV9 | CASSVDRDQPQHF | TGTGCCAGCAGCGTAGACAGGGATCAGCCCCAGCATTTT
. | . | TRBJ2-1 | TRBV7-9 | CASSRRDSSYNEQFF | TGTGCCAGCAGCCGCCGGGACTCCTCCTACAATGAGCAGTTCTTC
. | TRBD1 | TRBJ1-2 | TRBV27 | CASSQGQSYGYTF | TGTGCCAGCAGTCAGGGACAGTCCTATGGCTACACCTTC
. | TRBD2 | TRBJ2-1 | TRBV5-1 | CASSFSSGRETYNEQFF | TGCGCCAGCAGCTTTTCTAGCGGGAGGGAAACCTACAATGAGCAGTTCTTC
. | TRBD1 | TRBJ1-1 | TRBV6-5 | CASTGGYEFEAFF | TGTGCCTCGACAGGGGGCTATGAATTTGAAGCTTTCTTT
. | . | TRBJ1-2 | TRBV21-1 | CASRSYLAGAYGYTF | TGTGCCAGCAGAAGTTATCTAGCAGGGGCCTATGGCTACACCTTC
. | TRBD1 | TRBJ1-1 | TRBV6-1 | CASSEAGTGNTEAFF | TGTGCCAGCAGTGAAGCCGGGACAGGGAACACTGAAGCTTTCTTT
. | TRBD1 | TRBJ2-7 | TRBV29-1 | CSAEDRGNSYEQYF | TGCAGCGCCGAAGACAGGGGAAACTCCTACGAGCAGTACTTC
. | . | TRBJ1-2 | TRBV5-1 | CASSLSTEYLYTF | TGCGCCAGCAGCTTGTCGACAGAATATCTCTACACCTTC
. | . | TRBJ1-1 | TRBV28 | CASSFRGAEAFF | TGTGCCAGCAGTTTCCGGGGGGCTGAAGCTTTCTTT
. | . | TRBJ1-2 | TRBV30 | CALGSYGYTF | TGTGCCCTAGGGAGTTATGGCTACACCTTC
. | . | TRBJ1-3 | TRBV9 | CASSLSGATGNTIYF | TGTGCCAGCAGCCTATCAGGGGCGACGGGAAACACCATATATTTT
. | TRBD2 | TRBJ2-3 | TRBV30 | CAWSKGLAGGPVVPSSTDTQYF | TGTGCCTGGAGTAAGGGACTAGCGGGAGGGCCGGTCGTGCCATCTAGCACAGATACGCAGTATTTT
. | . | TRBJ2-6 | TRBV12-5 | CASGPRTELWGVANVLTF | TGTGCTAGTGGTCCCCGGACAGAGCTCTGGGGCGTGGCCAACGTCCTGACTTTC
. | . | TRBJ1-1 | TRBV11-2 | CASTLHLANTEAFF | TGTGCCAGCACCCTCCATTTGGCGAACACTGAAGCTTTCTTT
. | TRBD1 | TRBJ2-7 | TRBV19 | CASSIRDRGNHEQYF | TGTGCCAGTAGTATCCGGGACAGGGGAAACCACGAGCAGTACTTC
. | TRBD1 | TRBJ2-6 | TRBV5-8 | CASSLGTVISGANVLTF | TGTGCCAGCAGCCTCGGGACAGTTATCTCTGGGGCCAACGTCCTGACTTTC
once | . | TRBJ2-7 | TRBV7-7 | CASSAGISYEQYF | TGTGCTAGCAGCGCAGGTATCTCCTACGAGCAGTACTTC